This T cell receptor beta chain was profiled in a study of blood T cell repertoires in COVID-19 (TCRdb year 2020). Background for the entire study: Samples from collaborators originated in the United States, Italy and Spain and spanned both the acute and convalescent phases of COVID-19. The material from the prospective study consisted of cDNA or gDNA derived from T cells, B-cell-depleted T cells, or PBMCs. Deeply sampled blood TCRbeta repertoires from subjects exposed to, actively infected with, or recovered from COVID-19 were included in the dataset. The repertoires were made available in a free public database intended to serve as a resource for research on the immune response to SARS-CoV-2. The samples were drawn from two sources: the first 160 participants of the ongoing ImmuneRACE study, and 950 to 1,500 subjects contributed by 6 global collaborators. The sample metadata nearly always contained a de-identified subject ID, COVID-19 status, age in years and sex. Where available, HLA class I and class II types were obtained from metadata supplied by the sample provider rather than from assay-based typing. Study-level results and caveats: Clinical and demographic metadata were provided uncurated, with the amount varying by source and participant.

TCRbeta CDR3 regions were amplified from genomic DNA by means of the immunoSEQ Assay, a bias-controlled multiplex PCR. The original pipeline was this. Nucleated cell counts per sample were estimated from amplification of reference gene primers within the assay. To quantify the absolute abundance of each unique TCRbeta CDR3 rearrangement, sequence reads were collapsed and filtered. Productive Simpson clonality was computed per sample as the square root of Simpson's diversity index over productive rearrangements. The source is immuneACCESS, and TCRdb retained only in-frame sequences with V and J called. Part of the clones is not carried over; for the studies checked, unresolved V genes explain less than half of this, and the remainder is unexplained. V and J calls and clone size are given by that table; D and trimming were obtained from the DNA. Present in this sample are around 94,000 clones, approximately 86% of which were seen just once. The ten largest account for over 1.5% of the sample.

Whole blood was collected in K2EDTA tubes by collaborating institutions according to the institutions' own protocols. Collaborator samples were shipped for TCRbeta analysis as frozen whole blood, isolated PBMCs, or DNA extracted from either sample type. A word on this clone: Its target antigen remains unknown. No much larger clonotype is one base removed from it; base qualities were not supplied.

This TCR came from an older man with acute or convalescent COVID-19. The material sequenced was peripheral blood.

Here the CDR3 is given as CASSSQGVYWETQYF. The DNA reads TGCGCCAGCAGCAGCCAGGGGGTTTATTGGGAGACCCAGTACTTC. The chain is assembled from TRBV5-1 and TRBJ2-5; 7 junctional bases match TRBD1. Spanning cysteine to phenylalanine, the CDR3 consists of 15 amino acids. CDR3 DNA is the only sequence kept; it has 45 bases, read in frame from the first base. At the junction V is shortened by 4 bases and J by 5 bases; bases outside the gene matches: 11. Based on the germline V gene, the CDR1 and CDR2 sequences are SGHRS and YFSETQ.